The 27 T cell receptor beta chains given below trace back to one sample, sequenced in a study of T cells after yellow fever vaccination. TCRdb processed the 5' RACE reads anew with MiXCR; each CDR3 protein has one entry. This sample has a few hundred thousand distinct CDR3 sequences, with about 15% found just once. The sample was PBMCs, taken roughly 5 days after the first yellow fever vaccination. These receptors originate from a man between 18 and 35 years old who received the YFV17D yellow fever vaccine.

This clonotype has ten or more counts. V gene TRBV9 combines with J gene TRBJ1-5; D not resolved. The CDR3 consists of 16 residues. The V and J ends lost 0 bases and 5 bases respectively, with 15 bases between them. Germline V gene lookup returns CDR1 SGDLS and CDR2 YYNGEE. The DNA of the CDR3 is TGTGCCAGCAGCGTAGGAGGAGGTCCCCTGGATCAGCCCCAGCATTTT. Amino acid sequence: CASSVGGGPLDQPQHF.

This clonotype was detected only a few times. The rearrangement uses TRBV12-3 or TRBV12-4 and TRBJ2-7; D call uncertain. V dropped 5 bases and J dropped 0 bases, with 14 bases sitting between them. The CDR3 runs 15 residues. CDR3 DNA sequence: TGTGCCAGCAGTCCCTCCCCCCGGAGCTCCTACGAGCAGTACTTC. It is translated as CASSPSPRSSYEQYF.

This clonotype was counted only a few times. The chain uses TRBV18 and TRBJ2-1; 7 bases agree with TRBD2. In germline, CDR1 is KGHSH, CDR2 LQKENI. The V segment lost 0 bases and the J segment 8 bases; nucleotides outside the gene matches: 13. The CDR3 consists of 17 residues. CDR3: CASSPPRGEGIMDEQFF. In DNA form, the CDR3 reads TGTGCCAGCTCACCACCCCGGGGGGAGGGAATCATGGATGAGCAGTTCTTC.

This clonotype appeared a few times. The CDR3 nucleotides read TGTGCCAGCAGCCAAGGAATAGGCCAGCCCCAGCATTTT. Protein: CASSQGIGQPQHF. The V and J genes are TRBV3-1 and TRBJ1-5; D is unresolved. Germline assignment: CDR1 LGHDT and CDR2 YNNKEL (reference sequence). V shed 1 base and J shed 7 bases, with 8 bases lying between them. The CDR3 has 13 amino acids.

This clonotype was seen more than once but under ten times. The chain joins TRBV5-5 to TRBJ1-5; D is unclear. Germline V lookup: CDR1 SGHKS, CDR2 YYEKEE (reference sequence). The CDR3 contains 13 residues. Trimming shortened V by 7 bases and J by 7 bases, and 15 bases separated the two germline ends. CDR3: CASAREGRQPQHF. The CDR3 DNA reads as TGTGCCAGCGCCCGGGAGGGTCGACAGCCCCAGCATTTT.

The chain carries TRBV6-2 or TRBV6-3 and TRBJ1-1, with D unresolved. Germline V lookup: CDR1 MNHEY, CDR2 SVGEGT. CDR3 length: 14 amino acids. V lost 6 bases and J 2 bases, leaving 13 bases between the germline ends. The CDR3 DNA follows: TGTGCCAGCAGGGACTCGGATATTAACACTGAAGCTTTCTTT. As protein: CASRDSDINTEAFF.

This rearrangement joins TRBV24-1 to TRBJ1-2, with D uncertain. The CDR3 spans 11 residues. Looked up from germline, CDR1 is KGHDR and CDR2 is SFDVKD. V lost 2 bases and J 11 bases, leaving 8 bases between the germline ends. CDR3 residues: CATSDSSWYTF. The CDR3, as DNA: TGTGCCACCAGTGATTCCTCGTGGTACACCTTC.

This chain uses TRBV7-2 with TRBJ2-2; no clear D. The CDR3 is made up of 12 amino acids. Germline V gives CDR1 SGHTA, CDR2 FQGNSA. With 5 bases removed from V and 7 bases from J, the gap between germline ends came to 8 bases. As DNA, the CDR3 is TGTGCCAGCAGCCTACGGATCGGGGAGCTGTTTTTT. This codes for CASSLRIGELFF. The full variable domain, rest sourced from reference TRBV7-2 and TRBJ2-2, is GAGVSQSPSNKVTEKGKDVELRCDPISGHTALYWYRQSLGQGLEFLIYFQGNSAPDKSGLPSDRFSAERTGGSVSTLTIQRTQQEDSAVYLCASSLRIGELFFGEGSRLTVL.

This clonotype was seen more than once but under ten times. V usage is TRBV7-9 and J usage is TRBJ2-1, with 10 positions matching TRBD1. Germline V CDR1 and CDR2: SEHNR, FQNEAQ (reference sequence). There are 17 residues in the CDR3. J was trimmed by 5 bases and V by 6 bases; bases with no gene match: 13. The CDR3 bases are TGTGCCAGCAGTCGAACCATCGGGGACAGGGGCGACAATGAGCAGTTCTTC. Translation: CASSRTIGDRGDNEQFF.

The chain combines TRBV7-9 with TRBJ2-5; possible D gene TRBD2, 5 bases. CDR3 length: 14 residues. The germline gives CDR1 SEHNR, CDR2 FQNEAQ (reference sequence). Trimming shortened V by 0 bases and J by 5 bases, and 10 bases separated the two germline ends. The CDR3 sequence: CASSLARGSETQYF. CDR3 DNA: TGTGCCAGCAGCTTAGCCCGGGGTTCGGAGACCCAGTACTTC.

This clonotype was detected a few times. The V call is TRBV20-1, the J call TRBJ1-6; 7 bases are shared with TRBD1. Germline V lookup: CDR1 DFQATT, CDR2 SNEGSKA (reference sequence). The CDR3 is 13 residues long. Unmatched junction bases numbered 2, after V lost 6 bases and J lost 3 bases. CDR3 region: CSARDSYNSPLHF. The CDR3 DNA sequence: TGCAGTGCCCGGGACAGCTATAATTCACCCCTCCACTTT.

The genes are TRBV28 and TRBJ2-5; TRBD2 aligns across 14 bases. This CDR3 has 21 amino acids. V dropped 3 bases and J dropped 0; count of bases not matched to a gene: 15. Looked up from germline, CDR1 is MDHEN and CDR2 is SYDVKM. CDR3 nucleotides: TGTGCCAGCAGTTTGGGGACTAGCGGGGGACCCCGTTGGCTGTACCAAGAGACCCAGTACTTC. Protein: CASSLGTSGGPRWLYQETQYF. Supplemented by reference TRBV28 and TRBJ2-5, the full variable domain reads DVKVTQSSRYLVKRTGEKVFLECVQDMDHENMFWYRQDPGLGLRLIYFSYDVKMKEKGDIPEGYSVSREKKERFSLILESASTNQTSMYLCASSLGTSGGPRWLYQETQYFGPGTRLLVL.

CDR3 amino acids: CASSPDPFNEQFF. The DNA for the CDR3 is TGTGCCAGCAGCCCCGACCCATTCAATGAGCAGTTCTTC. The gene calls are TRBV7-3 and TRBJ2-1; D is ambiguous. The CDR3 is 13 amino acids. The V gene lost 5 bases and the J gene lost 6 bases, with 11 bases spanning the gap. The germline V gene has CDR1 SGHTA and CDR2 FQGTGA. The full variable domain, rest sourced from reference TRBV7-3 and TRBJ2-1, is GAGVSQTPSNKVTEKGKYVELRCDPISGHTALYWYRQSLGQGPEFLIYFQGTGAADDSGLPNDRFFAVRPEGSVSTLKIQRTERGDSAVYLCASSPDPFNEQFFGPGTRLTVL.

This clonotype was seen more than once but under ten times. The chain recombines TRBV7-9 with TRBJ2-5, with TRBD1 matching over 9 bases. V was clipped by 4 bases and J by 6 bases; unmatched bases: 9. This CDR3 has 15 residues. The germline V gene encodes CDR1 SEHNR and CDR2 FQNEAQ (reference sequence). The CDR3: CASSSDTGGGKTQYF. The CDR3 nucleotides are TGTGCCAGCAGCTCCGATACAGGGGGCGGGAAGACCCAGTACTTC.

In nucleotides, the CDR3 is TGTGCCAGTAGTCGCACTAGCGTTGGATACAATGAGCAGTTCTTC. It codes for CASSRTSVGYNEQFF. The chain employs TRBV19 and TRBJ2-1, with 7 positions matching TRBD2. The CDR3 is 15 amino acids. Germline values: CDR1 LNHDA, CDR2 SQIVND (reference sequence). The J segment lost 4 bases and the V segment lost 5 bases, leaving 8 bases of the junction unmatched.

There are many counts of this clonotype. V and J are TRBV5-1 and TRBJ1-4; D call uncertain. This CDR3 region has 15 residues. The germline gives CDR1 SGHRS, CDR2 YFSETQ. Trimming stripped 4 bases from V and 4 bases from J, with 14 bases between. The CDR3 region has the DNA TGCGCCAGCAGCCTCCGACCGGCGAGTAATGAAAAACTGTTTTTT. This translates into CASSLRPASNEKLFF.

In DNA, the CDR3 is TGTGCCAGCAGCCTCACAGTGCTCCAAGAGACCCAGTACTTC. Protein product: CASSLTVLQETQYF. The genes are TRBV11-2 and TRBJ2-5; D is unresolved. CDR3 length: 14 residues. Germline V lookup: CDR1 SGHAT, CDR2 FQNNGV. V was shortened by 5 bases and J by 1 base, with 11 bases between the two germline ends.

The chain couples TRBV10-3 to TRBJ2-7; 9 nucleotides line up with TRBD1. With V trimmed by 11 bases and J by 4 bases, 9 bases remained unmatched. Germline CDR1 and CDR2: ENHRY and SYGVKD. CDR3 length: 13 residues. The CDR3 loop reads CASGDRDVYEQYF. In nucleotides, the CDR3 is TGTGCCTCGGGGGACAGGGATGTATACGAGCAGTACTTC.

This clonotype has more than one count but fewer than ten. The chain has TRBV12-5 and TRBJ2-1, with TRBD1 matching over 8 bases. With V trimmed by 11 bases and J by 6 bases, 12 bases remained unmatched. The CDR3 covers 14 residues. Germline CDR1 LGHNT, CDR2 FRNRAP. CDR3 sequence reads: CAWAGTGRANEQFF. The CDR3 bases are TGTGCTTGGGCAGGGACAGGCCGGGCCAATGAGCAGTTCTTC.

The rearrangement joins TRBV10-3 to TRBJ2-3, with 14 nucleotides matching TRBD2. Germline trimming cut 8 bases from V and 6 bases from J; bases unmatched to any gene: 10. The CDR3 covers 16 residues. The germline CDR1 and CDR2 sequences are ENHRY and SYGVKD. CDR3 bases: TGTGCCATCTCGCTGACTAGCGGGGGGGCAAGCGATACGCAGTATTTT. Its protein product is CAISLTSGGASDTQYF.

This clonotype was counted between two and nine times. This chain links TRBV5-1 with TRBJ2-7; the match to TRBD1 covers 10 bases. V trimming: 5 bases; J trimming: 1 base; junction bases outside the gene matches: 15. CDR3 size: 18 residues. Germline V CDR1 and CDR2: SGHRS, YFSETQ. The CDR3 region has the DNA TGCGCCAGCAGGGACGAGACAGGGGGCGCCGGGGGATCCTACGAGCAGTACTTC. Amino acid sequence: CASRDETGGAGGSYEQYF.

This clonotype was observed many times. CDR3 sequence reads: CASSQDVGGGAIDTQYF. Here the CDR3 DNA reads TGCGCCAGCAGCCAAGATGTAGGCGGGGGGGCGATCGATACGCAGTATTTT. The chain combines TRBV4-3 with TRBJ2-3; the match to TRBD2 covers 9 bases. The CDR3 has 17 residues. J gave up 6 bases and V 0 bases, and 10 bases lay outside the gene matches. Germline V lookup: CDR1 LGHNA, CDR2 YSLEER.

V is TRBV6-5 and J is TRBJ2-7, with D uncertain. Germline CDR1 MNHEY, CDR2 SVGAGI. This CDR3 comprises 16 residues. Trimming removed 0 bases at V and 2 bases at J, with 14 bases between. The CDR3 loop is CASSYSKETLTYEQYF. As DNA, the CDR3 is TGTGCCAGCAGTTACTCGAAAGAGACTCTGACCTACGAGCAGTACTTC.

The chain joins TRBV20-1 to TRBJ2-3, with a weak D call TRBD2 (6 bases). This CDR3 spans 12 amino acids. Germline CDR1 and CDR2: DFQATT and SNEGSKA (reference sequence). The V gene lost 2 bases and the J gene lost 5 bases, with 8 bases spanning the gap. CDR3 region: CSARWGEDTQYF. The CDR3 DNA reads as TGCAGTGCTAGATGGGGGGAAGATACGCAGTATTTT.

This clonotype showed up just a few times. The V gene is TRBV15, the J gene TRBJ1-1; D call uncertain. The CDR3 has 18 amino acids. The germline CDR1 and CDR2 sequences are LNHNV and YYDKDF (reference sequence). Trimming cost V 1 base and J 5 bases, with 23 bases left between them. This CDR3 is CATSRVSLPAPKRTEAFF. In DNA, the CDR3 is TGTGCCACCAGCAGAGTATCACTCCCTGCGCCTAAGAGGACTGAAGCTTTCTTT.

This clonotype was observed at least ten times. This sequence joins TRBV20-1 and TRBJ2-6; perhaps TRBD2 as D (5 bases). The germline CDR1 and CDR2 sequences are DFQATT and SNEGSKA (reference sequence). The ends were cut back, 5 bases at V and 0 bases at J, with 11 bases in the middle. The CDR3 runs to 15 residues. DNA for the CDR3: TGCAGTGCTGATGGAGGCTTCTCTGGGGCCAACGTCCTGACTTTC. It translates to CSADGGFSGANVLTF.

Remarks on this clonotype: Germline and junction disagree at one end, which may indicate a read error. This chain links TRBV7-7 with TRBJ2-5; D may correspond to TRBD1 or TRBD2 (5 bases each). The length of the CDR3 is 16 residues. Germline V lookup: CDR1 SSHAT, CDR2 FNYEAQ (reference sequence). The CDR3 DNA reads TGTGCTAGCAGCTTAGGGCCGGGGCAGTCCTCCGAGACCCAGTACTTC. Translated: CASSLGPGQSSETQYF.